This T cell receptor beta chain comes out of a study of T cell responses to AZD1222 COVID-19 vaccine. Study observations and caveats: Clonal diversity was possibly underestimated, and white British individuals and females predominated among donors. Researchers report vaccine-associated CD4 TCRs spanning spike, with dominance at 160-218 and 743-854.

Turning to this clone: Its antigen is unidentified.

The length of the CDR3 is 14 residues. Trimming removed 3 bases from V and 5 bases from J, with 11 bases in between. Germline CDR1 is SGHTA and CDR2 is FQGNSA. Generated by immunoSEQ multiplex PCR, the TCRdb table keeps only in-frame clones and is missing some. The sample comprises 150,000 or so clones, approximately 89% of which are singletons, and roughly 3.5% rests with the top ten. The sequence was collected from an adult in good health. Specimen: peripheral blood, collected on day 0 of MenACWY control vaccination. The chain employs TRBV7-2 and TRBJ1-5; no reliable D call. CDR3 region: CASSLYGNDQPQHF. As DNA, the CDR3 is TGTGCCAGCAGCTTGTACGGAAATGATCAGCCCCAGCATTTT.